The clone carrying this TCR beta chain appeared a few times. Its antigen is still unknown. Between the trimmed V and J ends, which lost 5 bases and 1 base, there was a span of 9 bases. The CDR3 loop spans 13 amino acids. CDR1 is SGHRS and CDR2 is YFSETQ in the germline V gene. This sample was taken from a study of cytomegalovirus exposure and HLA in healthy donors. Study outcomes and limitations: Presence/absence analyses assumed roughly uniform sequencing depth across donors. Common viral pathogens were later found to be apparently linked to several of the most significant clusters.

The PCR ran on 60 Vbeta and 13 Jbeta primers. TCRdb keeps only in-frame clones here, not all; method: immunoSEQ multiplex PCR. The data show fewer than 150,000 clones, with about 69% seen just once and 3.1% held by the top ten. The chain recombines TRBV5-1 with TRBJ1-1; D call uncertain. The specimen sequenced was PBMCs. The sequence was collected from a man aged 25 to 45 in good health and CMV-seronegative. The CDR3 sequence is CASRSPGNTEAFF. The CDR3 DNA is TGCGCCAGCAGGAGCCCGGGGAACACTGAAGCTTTCTTT.